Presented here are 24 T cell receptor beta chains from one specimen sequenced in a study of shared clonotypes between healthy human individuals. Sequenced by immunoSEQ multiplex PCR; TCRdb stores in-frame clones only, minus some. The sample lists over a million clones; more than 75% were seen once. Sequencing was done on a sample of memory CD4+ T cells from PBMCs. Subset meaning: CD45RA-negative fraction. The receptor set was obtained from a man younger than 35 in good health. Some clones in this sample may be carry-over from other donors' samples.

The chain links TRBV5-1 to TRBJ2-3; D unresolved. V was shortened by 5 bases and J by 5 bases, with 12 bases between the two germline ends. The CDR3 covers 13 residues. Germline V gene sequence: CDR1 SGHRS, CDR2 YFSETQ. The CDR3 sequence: CASRLGPQDTQYF. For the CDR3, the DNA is TGCGCCAGCAGGCTGGGCCCCCAAGATACGCAGTATTTT.

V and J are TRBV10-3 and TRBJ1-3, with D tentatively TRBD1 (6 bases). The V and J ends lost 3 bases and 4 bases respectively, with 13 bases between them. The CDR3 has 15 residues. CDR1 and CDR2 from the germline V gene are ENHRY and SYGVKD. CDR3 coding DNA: TGTGCCATCAGTGATCTCCGGGGGGCCGGAAACACCATATATTTT. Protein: CAISDLRGAGNTIYF.

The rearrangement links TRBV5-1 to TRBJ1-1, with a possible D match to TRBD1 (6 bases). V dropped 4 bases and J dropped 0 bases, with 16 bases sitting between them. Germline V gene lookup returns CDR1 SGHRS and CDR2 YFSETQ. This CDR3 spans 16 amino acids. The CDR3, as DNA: TGCGCCAGCAGCACAGAGGGGGGCTTCATGAACACTGAAGCTTTCTTT. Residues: CASSTEGGFMNTEAFF.

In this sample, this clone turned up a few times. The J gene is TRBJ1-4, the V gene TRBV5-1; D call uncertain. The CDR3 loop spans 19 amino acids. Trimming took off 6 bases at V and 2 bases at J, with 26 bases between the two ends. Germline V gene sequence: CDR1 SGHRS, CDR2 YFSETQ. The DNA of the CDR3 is TGCGCCAGCACCAAAGCGTCGGCGGTCGGCCTTGATACTAATGAAAAACTGTTTTTT. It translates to CASTKASAVGLDTNEKLFF.

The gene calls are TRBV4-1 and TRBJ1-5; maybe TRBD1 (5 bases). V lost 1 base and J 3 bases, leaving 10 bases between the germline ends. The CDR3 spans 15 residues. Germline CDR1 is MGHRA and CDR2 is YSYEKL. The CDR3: CASSQGGSYNQPQHF. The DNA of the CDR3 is TGCGCCAGCAGCCAAGGGGGCAGCTACAATCAGCCCCAGCATTTT.

CDR3 in DNA: TGTGCCAGCAGCCCGAAGGGGGGCTCCCGCTCCTACGAGCAGTACTTC. Protein sequence: CASSPKGGSRSYEQYF. V gene TRBV7-2 combines with J gene TRBJ2-7; perhaps D is TRBD1 or TRBD2 (6 bases each). The CDR3 totals 16 residues. The ends were cut back, 5 bases at V and 0 bases at J, with 17 bases in the middle. Germline V gives CDR1 SGHTA, CDR2 FQGNSA.

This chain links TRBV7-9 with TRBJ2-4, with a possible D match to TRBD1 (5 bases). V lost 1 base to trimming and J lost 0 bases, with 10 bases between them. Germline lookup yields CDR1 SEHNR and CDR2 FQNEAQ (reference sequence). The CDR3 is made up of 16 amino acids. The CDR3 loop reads CASSLEWQGAKNIQYF. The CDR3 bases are TGTGCCAGCAGCTTAGAGTGGCAGGGAGCCAAAAACATTCAGTACTTC.

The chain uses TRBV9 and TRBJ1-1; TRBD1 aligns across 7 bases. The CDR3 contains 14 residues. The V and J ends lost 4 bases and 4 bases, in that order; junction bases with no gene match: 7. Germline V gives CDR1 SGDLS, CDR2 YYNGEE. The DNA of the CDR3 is TGTGCCAGCAGCTACTTGACAGGGAGCACTGAAGCTTTCTTT. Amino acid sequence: CASSYLTGSTEAFF.

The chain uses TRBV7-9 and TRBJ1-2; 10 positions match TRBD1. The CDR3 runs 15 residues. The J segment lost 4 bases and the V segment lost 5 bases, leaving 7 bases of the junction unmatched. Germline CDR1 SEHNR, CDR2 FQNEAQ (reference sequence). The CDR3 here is CASSRDRGIFYGYTF. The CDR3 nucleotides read TGTGCCAGCAGCCGGGACAGGGGAATATTCTATGGCTACACCTTC.

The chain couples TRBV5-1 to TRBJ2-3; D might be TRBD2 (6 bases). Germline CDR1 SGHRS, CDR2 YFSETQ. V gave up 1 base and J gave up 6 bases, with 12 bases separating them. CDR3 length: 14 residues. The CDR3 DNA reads TGCGCCAGCAGCTTGAGGACTAACGGGGATACGCAGTATTTT. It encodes CASSLRTNGDTQYF.

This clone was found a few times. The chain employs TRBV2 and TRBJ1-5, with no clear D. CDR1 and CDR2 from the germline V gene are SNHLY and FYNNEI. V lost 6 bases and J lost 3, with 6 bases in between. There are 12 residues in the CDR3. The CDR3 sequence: CASRLDNQPQHF. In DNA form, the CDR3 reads TGTGCCAGCAGGTTGGACAATCAGCCCCAGCATTTT.

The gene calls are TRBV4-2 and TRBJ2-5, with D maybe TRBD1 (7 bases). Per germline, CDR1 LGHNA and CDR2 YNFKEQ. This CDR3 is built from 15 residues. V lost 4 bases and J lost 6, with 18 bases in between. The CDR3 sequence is CASSRGETGRQTQYF. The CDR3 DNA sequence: TGTGCCAGCAGCCGGGGGGAGACAGGGAGGCAGACCCAGTACTTC.

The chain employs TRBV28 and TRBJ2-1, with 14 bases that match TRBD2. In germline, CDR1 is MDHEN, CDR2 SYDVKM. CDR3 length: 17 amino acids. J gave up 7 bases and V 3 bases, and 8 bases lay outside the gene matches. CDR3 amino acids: CASSFQTSGRGRNEQFF. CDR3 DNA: TGTGCCAGCAGTTTCCAGACTAGCGGGAGGGGTAGGAATGAGCAGTTCTTC.

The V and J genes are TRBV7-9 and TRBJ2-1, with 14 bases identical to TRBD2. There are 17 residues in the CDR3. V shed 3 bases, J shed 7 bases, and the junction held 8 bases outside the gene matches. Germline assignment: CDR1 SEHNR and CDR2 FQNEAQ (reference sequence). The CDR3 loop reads CASSLKPGLAGVNEQFF. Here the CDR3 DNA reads TGTGCCAGCAGCTTGAAACCGGGACTAGCGGGAGTTAATGAGCAGTTCTTC.

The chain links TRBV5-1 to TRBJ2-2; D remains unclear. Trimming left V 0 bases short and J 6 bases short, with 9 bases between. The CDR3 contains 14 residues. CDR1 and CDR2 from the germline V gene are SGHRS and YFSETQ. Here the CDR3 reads CASSLAVLAGELFF. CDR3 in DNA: TGCGCCAGCAGCTTGGCCGTGCTGGCCGGGGAGCTGTTTTTT. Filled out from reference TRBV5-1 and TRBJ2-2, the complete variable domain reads KAGVTQTPRYLIKTRGQQVTLSCSPISGHRSVSWYQQTPGQGLQFLFEYFSETQRNKGNFPGRFSGRQFSNSRSEMNVSTLELGDSALYLCASSLAVLAGELFFGEGSRLTVL.

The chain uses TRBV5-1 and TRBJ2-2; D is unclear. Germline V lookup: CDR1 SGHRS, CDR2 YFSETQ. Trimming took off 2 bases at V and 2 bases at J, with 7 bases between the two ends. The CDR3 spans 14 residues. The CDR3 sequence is CASSFSVNTGELFF. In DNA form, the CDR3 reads TGCGCCAGCAGCTTCTCAGTAAACACCGGGGAGCTGTTTTTT.

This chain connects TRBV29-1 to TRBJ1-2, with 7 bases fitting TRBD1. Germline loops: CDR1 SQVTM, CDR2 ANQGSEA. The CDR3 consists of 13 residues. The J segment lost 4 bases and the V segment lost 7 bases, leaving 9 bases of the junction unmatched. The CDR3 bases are TGCAGCGACCAAAGGGGGCAGGGCTATGGCTACACCTTC. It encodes CSDQRGQGYGYTF.

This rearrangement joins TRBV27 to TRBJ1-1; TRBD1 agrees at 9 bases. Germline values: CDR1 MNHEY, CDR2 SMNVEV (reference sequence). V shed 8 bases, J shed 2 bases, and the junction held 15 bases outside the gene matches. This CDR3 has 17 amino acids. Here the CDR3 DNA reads TGTGCCAGCTCGATCTTAGCTGGACAGGGGATAAACACTGAAGCTTTCTTT. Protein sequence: CASSILAGQGINTEAFF.

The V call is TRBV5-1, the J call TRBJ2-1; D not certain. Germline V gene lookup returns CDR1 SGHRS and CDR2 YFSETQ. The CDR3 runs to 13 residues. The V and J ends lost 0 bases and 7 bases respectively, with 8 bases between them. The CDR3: CASSLGLINEQFF. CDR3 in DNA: TGCGCCAGCAGCTTGGGGTTGATTAATGAGCAGTTCTTC.

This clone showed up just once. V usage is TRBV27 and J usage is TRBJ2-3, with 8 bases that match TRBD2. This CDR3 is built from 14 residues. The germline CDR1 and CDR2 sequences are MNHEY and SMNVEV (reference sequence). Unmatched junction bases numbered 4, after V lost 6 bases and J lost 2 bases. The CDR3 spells CASRRAGATDTQYF. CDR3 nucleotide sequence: TGTGCCAGCAGAAGAGCGGGAGCCACAGATACGCAGTATTTT.

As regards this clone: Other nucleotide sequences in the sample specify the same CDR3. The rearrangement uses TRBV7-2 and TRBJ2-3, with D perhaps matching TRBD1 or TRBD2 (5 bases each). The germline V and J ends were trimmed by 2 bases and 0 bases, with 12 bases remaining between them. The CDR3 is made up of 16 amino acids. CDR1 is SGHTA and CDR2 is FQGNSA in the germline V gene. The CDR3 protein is CASSLRGDPSTDTQYF. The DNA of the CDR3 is TGTGCCAGCAGCTTAAGGGGAGACCCTAGCACAGATACGCAGTATTTT.

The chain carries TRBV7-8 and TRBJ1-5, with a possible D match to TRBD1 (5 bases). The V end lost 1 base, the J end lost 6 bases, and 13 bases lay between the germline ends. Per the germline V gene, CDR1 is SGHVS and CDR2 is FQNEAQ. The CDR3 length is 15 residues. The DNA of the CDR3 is TGTGCCAGCAGCTTAGTGTCAGGGTTTGGTCAGCCCCAGCATTTT. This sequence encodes CASSLVSGFGQPQHF.

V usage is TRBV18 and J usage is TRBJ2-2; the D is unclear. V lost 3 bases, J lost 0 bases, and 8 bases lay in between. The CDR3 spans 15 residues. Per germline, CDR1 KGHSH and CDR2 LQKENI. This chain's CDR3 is CASSPSISNTGELFF. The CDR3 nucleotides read TGTGCCAGCTCACCGAGTATATCGAACACCGGGGAGCTGTTTTTT.

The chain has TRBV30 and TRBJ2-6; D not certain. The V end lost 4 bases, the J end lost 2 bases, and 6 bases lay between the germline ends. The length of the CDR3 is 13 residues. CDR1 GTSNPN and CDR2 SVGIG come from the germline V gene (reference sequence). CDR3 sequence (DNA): TGTGCCTGGACGGATACTGGGGCCAACGTCCTGACTTTC. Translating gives CAWTDTGANVLTF. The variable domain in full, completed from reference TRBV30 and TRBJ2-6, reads SQTIHQWPATLVQPVGSPLSLECTVEGTSNPNLYWYRQAAGRGLQLLFYSVGIGQISSEVPQNLSASRPQDRQFILSSKKLLLSDSGFYLCAWTDTGANVLTFGAGSRLTVL.